Sequencing of this TCR beta chain was carried out in a study of blood T cell repertoires in COVID-19. Study overall: There were acute and convalescent COVID-19 samples, and they came from the United States, Italy and Spain.

In the source study's methods: Reference gene primer amplification gave nucleated cell count estimates. The method was immunoSEQ multiplex PCR; TCRdb's version includes in-frame clones alone and lacks a portion of them. V and J calls and clone size are as listed in that table; D and trimming were resolved from the DNA. Among about 250,000 clones, 70% to 90% were seen once, and the ten largest hold roughly 4.6%. Looked up from germline, CDR1 is SQVTM and CDR2 is ANQGSEA. The CDR3 consists of 14 residues. The trim removed 5 bases at V and 1 base at J, leaving 4 bases unmatched. The sequencing sample was made of peripheral blood. This receptor was obtained from a man between 50 and 59 years old with active or convalescent COVID-19. The chain is built from TRBV29-1 and TRBJ2-3; 9 nucleotides agree with TRBD2. This chain's CDR3 is CSVYGLARTDTQYF. In DNA form, the CDR3 reads TGCAGCGTTTACGGACTAGCGCGCACAGATACGCAGTATTTT.